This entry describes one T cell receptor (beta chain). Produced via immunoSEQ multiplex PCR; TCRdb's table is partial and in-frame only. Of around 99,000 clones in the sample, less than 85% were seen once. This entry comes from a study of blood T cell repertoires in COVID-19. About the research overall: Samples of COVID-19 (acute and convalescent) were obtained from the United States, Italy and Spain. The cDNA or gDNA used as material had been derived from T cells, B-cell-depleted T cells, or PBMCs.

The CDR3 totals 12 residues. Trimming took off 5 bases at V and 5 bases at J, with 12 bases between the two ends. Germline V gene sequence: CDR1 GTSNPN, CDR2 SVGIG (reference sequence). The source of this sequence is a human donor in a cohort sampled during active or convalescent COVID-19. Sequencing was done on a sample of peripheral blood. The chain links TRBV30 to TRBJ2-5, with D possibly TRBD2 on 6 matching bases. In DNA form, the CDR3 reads TGTGCCTGGGGCATCCGGGGGGAGACCCAGTACTTC. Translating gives CAWGIRGETQYF.